These 23 T cell receptor beta chains were sequenced from one sample in a study of blood T cell repertoires in COVID-19. TCRdb's copy holds only in-frame clones and misses some; the assay was immunoSEQ multiplex PCR. The sample records about 140,000 clones, more than 65% being singletons. Sequencing was done on a sample of peripheral blood. These receptor sequences come from a woman aged 55-70 years with acute or convalescent COVID-19.

The chain recombines TRBV18 with TRBJ1-2; 7 bases match TRBD1. V shed 8 bases and J 4 bases; nucleotides not matched to a gene: 13. The CDR3 is made up of 15 amino acids. Germline-derived CDR1 and CDR2 are KGHSH and LQKENI. As DNA, the CDR3 is TGTGCCAGCCTTCTAGGGGAACAGGGGCCCTATGGCTACACCTTC. Protein product: CASLLGEQGPYGYTF.

The J gene is TRBJ1-5, the V gene TRBV9; D remains unclear. Trimming took 4 bases from V and 6 from J, leaving 14 bases between them. The CDR3 is made up of 14 amino acids. Germline V gene lookup returns CDR1 SGDLS and CDR2 YYNGEE. The CDR3 loop is CASSSHRGSQPQHF. In DNA form, the CDR3 reads TGTGCCAGCAGCTCCCACCGAGGCAGTCAGCCCCAGCATTTT.

This chain joins TRBV29-1 and TRBJ2-3, with 9 bases lining up with TRBD1. CDR1 and CDR2 from the germline V gene are SQVTM and ANQGSEA. The V and J ends lost 7 bases and 0 bases, in that order; junction bases with no gene match: 5. The CDR3 length is 14 residues. Written as DNA, the CDR3 is TGCAGCGCGCTAGGACAGGGGAGCACAGATACGCAGTATTTT. It is translated as CSALGQGSTDTQYF.

The rearrangement uses TRBV11-2 and TRBJ2-1, with TRBD2 identical over 9 bases. V was clipped by 0 bases and J by 4 bases; unmatched bases: 10. Germline V gives CDR1 SGHAT, CDR2 FQNNGV. The CDR3 extends over 18 amino acids. The CDR3 coding sequence is TGTGCCAGCAGCTTAGATTTTGATAGCGGGAGCCCTTACAATGAGCAGTTCTTC. Amino acid sequence: CASSLDFDSGSPYNEQFF.

This clone was counted ten times or more. The chain couples TRBV5-1 to TRBJ1-2; 8 bases line up with TRBD1. The CDR3 extends over 14 amino acids. Trimming took 4 bases from V and 4 from J; bases not matched to a gene: 6. Germline CDR1 SGHRS, CDR2 YFSETQ. This chain's CDR3 is CASSPTGAIYGYTF. CDR3 coding DNA: TGCGCCAGCAGCCCGACAGGGGCAATCTATGGCTACACCTTC.

The V and J genes are TRBV6-5 and TRBJ2-3; TRBD1 matches 7 bases. The CDR3 sequence is 15 residues long. CDR1 and CDR2 (germline): MNHEY, SVGAGI. The J segment lost 3 bases and the V segment lost 9 bases, leaving 12 bases of the junction unmatched. The CDR3 DNA reads TGTGCCAGTGGACCTTCCGGGACAGAAACAGATACGCAGTATTTT. Its protein product is CASGPSGTETDTQYF.

The chain uses TRBV5-6 and TRBJ2-7; possible D gene TRBD2, 6 bases. The V gene's germline CDR1 is SGHDT and CDR2 YYEEEE. Deletions cut 4 bases from V and 3 bases from J, with 14 bases between. CDR3 size: 14 residues. DNA of the CDR3: TGTGCCAGCAGCGACGGGAGTAGCTTCTACGAGCAGTACTTC. This codes for CASSDGSSFYEQYF.

The CDR3 here is CASSRSYGYTF. The DNA of the CDR3 is TGTGCCAGCAGTCGCAGCTATGGCTACACCTTC. This rearrangement joins TRBV12-3 or TRBV12-4 to TRBJ1-2; D gene unclear. Trimming stripped 5 bases from V and 4 bases from J, with 5 bases between. The CDR3 covers 11 residues.

The chain links TRBV19 to TRBJ1-1; no reliable D call. There are 14 residues in the CDR3. Germline loops: CDR1 LNHDA, CDR2 SQIVND (reference sequence). The V end lost 3 bases, the J end lost 1 base, and 9 bases lay between the germline ends. The CDR3 DNA reads as TGTGCCAGTAGTATTCGGGTTACGAACACTGAAGCTTTCTTT. It translates to CASSIRVTNTEAFF.

This clone was found a few times. CDR3 protein: CASSFRLDRARLPQHF. In nucleotides, the CDR3 is TGTGCCAGCAGTTTCCGGCTGGACAGGGCGAGACTGCCCCAGCATTTT. The chain couples TRBV28 to TRBJ1-5, with 8 bases matching TRBD1. Germline values: CDR1 MDHEN, CDR2 SYDVKM. The CDR3 has 16 amino acids. V lost 3 bases, J lost 9 bases, and 13 bases stayed unmatched. The full variable domain, in which reference TRBV28 and TRBJ1-5 provide the parts outside the CDR3, is DVKVTQSSRYLVKRTGEKVFLECVQDMDHENMFWYRQDPGLGLRLIYFSYDVKMKEKGDIPEGYSVSREKKERFSLILESASTNQTSMYLCASSFRLDRARLPQHFGDGTRLSIL.

The genes are TRBV5-4 and TRBJ1-4; 7 bases agree with TRBD1. The length of the CDR3 is 15 residues. With 4 bases clipped from V and 3 bases from J, the junction kept 6 bases outside the gene matches. Germline lookup yields CDR1 SGHNT and CDR2 YYREEE (reference sequence). The CDR3 loop reads CASSKTGSANEKLFF. The CDR3 DNA reads as TGTGCCAGCAGCAAGACAGGGAGCGCTAATGAAAAACTGTTTTTT.

This chain links TRBV9 with TRBJ2-3; TRBD1 matches at 9 bases. V shed 3 bases, J shed 3 bases, and the junction held 5 bases outside the gene matches. The CDR3 spans 15 residues. CDR1 is SGDLS and CDR2 is YYNGEE in the germline V gene. The CDR3, as DNA: TGTGCCAGCAGCGGGAACAGGGGGCGTACAGATACGCAGTATTTT. Its protein product is CASSGNRGRTDTQYF.

V usage is TRBV2 and J usage is TRBJ1-5, with TRBD1 matching over 12 bases. The junction had 4 bases not matched to a gene; V was cut back by 4 bases and J by 6 bases. The CDR3 extends over 15 amino acids. Germline CDR1 is SNHLY and CDR2 is FYNNEI. The DNA of the CDR3 is TGTGCCAGCAGTGCGGGACAGGGGGCTTTTCAGCCCCAGCATTTT. It specifies CASSAGQGAFQPQHF.

The V gene is TRBV19, the J gene TRBJ2-1, with D possibly being TRBD2 (5 bases). CDR1 and CDR2 from the germline V gene are LNHDA and SQIVND (reference sequence). V shed 1 base and J shed 0 bases, with 10 bases lying between them. The CDR3 is 16 residues long. CDR3 bases: TGTGCCAGTAGTATAGGAACCGGGATCTCCTACAATGAGCAGTTCTTC. It specifies CASSIGTGISYNEQFF.

This clone was detected only a few times. The chain uses TRBV27 and TRBJ2-7, with a tentative D call TRBD2 (7 bases). Trimming pared 6 bases from V and 2 bases from J, leaving 14 bases between. The V gene's germline CDR1 is MNHEY and CDR2 SMNVEV (reference sequence). The CDR3 totals 14 residues. The CDR3 sequence: CASSWGAGAYEQYF. The CDR3 DNA reads as TGTGCCAGCAGCTGGGGGGCGGGGGCCTACGAGCAGTACTTC.

The V and J genes are TRBV11-3 and TRBJ2-1; 7 nucleotides line up with TRBD1. CDR3 size: 15 residues. The V gene's germline CDR1 is SGHNT and CDR2 YENEEA. The trim removed 5 bases at V and 8 bases at J, leaving 12 bases unmatched. The CDR3 region is CASSPGQPGSDEQFF. In DNA, the CDR3 is TGTGCCAGCAGCCCGGGACAGCCTGGGAGCGATGAGCAGTTCTTC.

The chain carries TRBV28 and TRBJ2-1, with D perhaps matching TRBD1 (8 bases). The CDR3 is 19 residues long. Germline V gene sequence: CDR1 MDHEN, CDR2 SYDVKM. Between the trimmed V and J ends, which lost 3 bases and 6 bases, there was a span of 27 bases. This chain's CDR3 is CASSFLRTGRREVTNEQFF. CDR3 bases: TGTGCCAGCAGTTTCCTCCGGACAGGGCGTCGGGAGGTAACCAATGAGCAGTTCTTC.

A single count supports this clone. The V gene is TRBV28, the J gene TRBJ1-3, with a tentative D call TRBD1 (6 bases). V lost 1 base and J 0 bases, leaving 19 bases between the germline ends. Germline loops: CDR1 MDHEN, CDR2 SYDVKM. This CDR3 has 19 amino acids. CDR3 DNA sequence: TGTGCCAGCAGTTTATTCGGGGGGCGTTCCGCGCCCTCTGGAAACACCATATATTTT. The encoded protein is CASSLFGGRSAPSGNTIYF. The entire variable domain, with the rest obtained from reference TRBV28 and TRBJ1-3, is as follows: DVKVTQSSRYLVKRTGEKVFLECVQDMDHENMFWYRQDPGLGLRLIYFSYDVKMKEKGDIPEGYSVSREKKERFSLILESASTNQTSMYLCASSLFGGRSAPSGNTIYFGEGSWLTVV.

V is TRBV27 and J is TRBJ2-1; 7 positions agree with TRBD2. CDR1 MNHEY and CDR2 SMNVEV come from the germline V gene (reference sequence). With V trimmed by 3 bases and J by 6 bases, 8 bases remained unmatched. The CDR3 has 15 amino acids. This CDR3 reads CASSFGREPRNEQFF. The CDR3 region has the DNA TGTGCCAGCAGTTTTGGGAGGGAGCCCCGCAATGAGCAGTTCTTC.

The chain recombines TRBV27 with TRBJ2-7; TRBD2 agrees at 9 bases. V shed 6 bases, J shed 0 bases, and the junction held 15 bases outside the gene matches. The CDR3 sequence is 18 residues long. Germline lookup yields CDR1 MNHEY and CDR2 SMNVEV (reference sequence). The CDR3 sequence: CASSPLAGGGRGSYEQYF. CDR3 nucleotides: TGTGCCAGCAGCCCTCTCGCGGGGGGGGGTAGGGGCTCCTACGAGCAGTACTTC.

This chain links TRBV7-9 with TRBJ2-5; tentatively, D is TRBD2 (6 bases). Trimming removed 5 bases from V and 4 bases from J, with 23 bases in between. The germline gives CDR1 SEHNR, CDR2 FQNEAQ (reference sequence). The CDR3 is made up of 17 amino acids. DNA for the CDR3: TGTGCCAGCAGCCCCCGTAGTCGGCGGGATATTAGAGAGACCCAGTACTTC. This encodes CASSPRSRRDIRETQYF.

The chain links TRBV24-1 to TRBJ1-1; D is unclear. Germline V gene sequence: CDR1 KGHDR, CDR2 SFDVKD. The ends were cut back, 7 bases at V and 4 bases at J, with 9 bases in the middle. The CDR3 is made up of 12 amino acids. The CDR3 spells CATSDPGTEAFF. In DNA, the CDR3 is TGTGCCACCAGCGACCCAGGCACTGAAGCTTTCTTT.

The chain recombines TRBV5-1 with TRBJ2-2; D gene ambiguous. The germline CDR1 and CDR2 sequences are SGHRS and YFSETQ. Trimming cost V 0 bases and J 1 base, with 10 bases left between them. The CDR3 runs 16 residues. The CDR3 coding sequence is TGCGCCAGCAGCTTGGGTCACTTACTGAACACCGGGGAGCTGTTTTTT. This sequence encodes CASSLGHLLNTGELFF.